This TCR beta chain came from a study of blood T cell repertoires in COVID-19. The assay was immunoSEQ multiplex PCR, and TCRdb's table has in-frame clones only and misses some. The sample carries over 200,000 clones, approximately 87% recorded once. The sample taken for sequencing was PBMCs or T cells enriched from blood (not recorded which). This TCR came from a woman between 50 and 59 years old in a cohort exposed to, infected with or recovered from COVID-19 (not recorded which).

CDR3 coding DNA: TGTGCCAGCAGCCCTCTATCGGGAGATACGCAGTATTTT. As protein: CASSPLSGDTQYF. The chain is built from TRBV5-8 and TRBJ2-3; no firm D call. From germline, CDR1 is SGHTS and CDR2 YDEGEE. Trimming cost V 4 bases and J 5 bases, with 11 bases left between them. This CDR3 is built from 13 residues. The full variable domain, its missing parts supplied by reference TRBV5-8 and TRBJ2-3, is EAGVTQSPTHLIKTRGQQATLRCSPISGHTSVYWYQQALGLGLQFLLWYDEGEERNRGNFPPRFSGRQFPNYSSELNVNALELEDSALYLCASSPLSGDTQYFGPGTRLTVL.